These 8 T cell receptor beta chains originate from one sample sequenced in a study of T cell changes during pregnancy in multiple sclerosis. This table comes from immunoSEQ multiplex PCR, and its TCRdb copy is limited to in-frame clones, with some not included. The sample contains over 25,000 clones, 85% to 90% of which appear only once. This sample comprised CD8+ T cells from peripheral blood mononuclear cells, obtained in the second trimester of pregnancy. The receptors were sampled from a female donor with multiple sclerosis, enrolled in a pregnancy study.

The V gene is TRBV5-4, the J gene TRBJ1-2; 10 bases fit TRBD1. The CDR3 runs to 14 residues. CDR1 and CDR2 from the germline V gene are SGHNT and YYREEE (reference sequence). V shed 4 bases, J shed 5 bases, and the junction held 5 bases outside the gene matches. CDR3 sequence: CASSRPGQGYGYTF. CDR3 sequence (DNA): TGTGCCAGCAGCAGGCCGGGACAGGGGTATGGCTACACCTTC.

Here the CDR3 DNA reads TGCGCCAGCAGCCAACCGACTGTAAACACTGAAGCTTTCTTT. This sequence encodes CASSQPTVNTEAFF. This chain uses TRBV4-1 with TRBJ1-1; D is undetermined. The V gene lost 2 bases and the J gene lost 2 bases, with 9 bases spanning the gap. This CDR3 comprises 14 residues. Germline loops: CDR1 MGHRA, CDR2 YSYEKL.

The chain employs TRBV6-5 and TRBJ1-1; possibly TRBD1 for D (5 bases). Germline V gives CDR1 MNHEY, CDR2 SVGAGI. This CDR3 spans 16 amino acids. The V and J ends lost 3 bases and 9 bases respectively, with 23 bases between them. CDR3 sequence reads: CASSYVLGAGWTKAFF. CDR3 nucleotide sequence: TGTGCCAGCAGTTATGTTCTCGGGGCAGGCTGGACTAAAGCTTTCTTT.

This clone was counted once. The chain recombines TRBV27 with TRBJ1-2; no reliable D call. CDR1 is MNHEY, CDR2 SMNVEV, per germline (reference sequence). V was clipped by 3 bases and J by 8 bases, with 16 bases between them. This CDR3 spans 14 amino acids. CDR3 residues: CASSFGRGSGGYTF. CDR3 sequence (DNA): TGTGCCAGCAGTTTCGGTCGCGGGTCGGGCGGCTACACCTTC.

The chain joins TRBV2 to TRBJ1-1; 12 bases are shared with TRBD1. There are 16 residues in the CDR3. Trimming cost V 6 bases and J 5 bases; bases outside gene matches: 10. Germline lookup yields CDR1 SNHLY and CDR2 FYNNEI. CDR3 DNA: TGTGCCAGCAGCCTCAGGGGACAGGGGGCAGGGACTGAAGCTTTCTTT. Translating it yields CASSLRGQGAGTEAFF.

The rearrangement links TRBV10-3 to TRBJ2-7, with 12 bases that match TRBD2. Trimming at V came to 10 bases and at J to 2 bases, leaving 6 bases not matched to a gene. This CDR3 is 14 amino acids long. Germline V gene sequence: CDR1 ENHRY, CDR2 SYGVKD. The CDR3 DNA is TGTGCCACTGGTTCTAGCGGGGGGGCCTACGAGCAGTACTTC. This sequence encodes CATGSSGGAYEQYF.

This clone was observed a single time. The CDR3 coding sequence is TGTGCCAGCAGTGGATCGACAGGGGGAAGCAATCAGCCCCAGCATTTT. This gives the protein CASSGSTGGSNQPQHF. The rearrangement uses TRBV27 and TRBJ1-5, with 9 bases that match TRBD1. CDR3 length equals 16 residues. Germline CDR1 and CDR2: MNHEY and SMNVEV (reference sequence). The trim removed 5 bases at V and 1 base at J, leaving 6 bases unmatched.

This clone was seen a few times. The chain uses TRBV6-4 and TRBJ2-3, with TRBD2 identical over 12 bases. The trim removed 3 bases at V and 6 bases at J, leaving 4 bases unmatched. Germline V gene sequence: CDR1 MRHNA, CDR2 SNTAGT. The CDR3 extends over 15 amino acids. CDR3 bases: TGTGCCAGCAGTGATTCCACTAGCGGGGGGGATACGCAGTATTTT. This sequence encodes CASSDSTSGGDTQYF.